This T cell receptor beta chain was found in a study of T cells in Graves' hyperthyroidism and ophthalmopathy. RNA transcripts yielded amplified TCR beta CDR3 regions. TCR CDR3 regions were first amplified by RT-PCR with HTBI primers. Each CDR3 protein gets one entry after TCRdb re-called the multiplex PCR reads with MiXCR. The sample includes about 600,000 distinct CDR3 sequences, approximately 15% of them seen just once. V was pared by 3 bases and J by 2 bases, with 7 bases between. The CDR3 has 13 residues. Germline CDR1 reads SGHAT; CDR2 reads FQNNGV. The sample holds many counts of this clonotype.

This clonotype was sampled from a middle-aged woman with Graves' ophthalmopathy. Sequencing was done on a sample of blood. The chain employs TRBV11-2 and TRBJ2-5; D is unclear. The CDR3 nucleotides are TGTGCCAGCAGCTTTTTCTTTCAAGAGACCCAGTACTTC. Translated: CASSFFFQETQYF.